A single T cell receptor (beta chain) is shown here with its context. Primers included in the PCR were 60 Vbeta and 13 Jbeta primers. The method was immunoSEQ multiplex PCR; TCRdb's version includes in-frame clones alone and lacks a portion of them. This table has more than 80,000 clones, approximately 80% appearing once. The record originates from a study of cytomegalovirus exposure and HLA in healthy donors. Germline CDR1 LNHDA, CDR2 SQIVND (reference sequence). The CDR3 runs to 15 residues. The V and J ends lost 3 bases and 5 bases respectively, with 16 bases between them. The source material was PBMCs. V gene TRBV19 combines with J gene TRBJ2-5; D possibly corresponds to TRBD2 (6 bases). The source is a female donor in good health and CMV-seropositive. The CDR3 sequence: CASSMEGPPRETQYF. CDR3 nucleotide sequence: TGTGCCAGTAGTATGGAGGGGCCCCCCCGGGAGACCCAGTACTTC.